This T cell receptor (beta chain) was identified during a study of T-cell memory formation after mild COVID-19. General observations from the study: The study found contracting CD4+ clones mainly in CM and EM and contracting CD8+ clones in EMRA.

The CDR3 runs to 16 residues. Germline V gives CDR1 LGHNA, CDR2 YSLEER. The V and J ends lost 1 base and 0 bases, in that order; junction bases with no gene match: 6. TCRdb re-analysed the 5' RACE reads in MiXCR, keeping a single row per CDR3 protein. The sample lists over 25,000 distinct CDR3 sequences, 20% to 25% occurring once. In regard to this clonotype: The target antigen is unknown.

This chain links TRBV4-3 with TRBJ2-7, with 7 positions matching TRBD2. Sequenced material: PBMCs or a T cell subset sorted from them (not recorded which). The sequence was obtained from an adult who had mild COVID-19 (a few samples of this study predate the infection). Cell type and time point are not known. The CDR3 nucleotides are TGCGCCAGCAGCCAAGTGCGCGGGAGTAACTCCTACGAGCAGTACTTC. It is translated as CASSQVRGSNSYEQYF.